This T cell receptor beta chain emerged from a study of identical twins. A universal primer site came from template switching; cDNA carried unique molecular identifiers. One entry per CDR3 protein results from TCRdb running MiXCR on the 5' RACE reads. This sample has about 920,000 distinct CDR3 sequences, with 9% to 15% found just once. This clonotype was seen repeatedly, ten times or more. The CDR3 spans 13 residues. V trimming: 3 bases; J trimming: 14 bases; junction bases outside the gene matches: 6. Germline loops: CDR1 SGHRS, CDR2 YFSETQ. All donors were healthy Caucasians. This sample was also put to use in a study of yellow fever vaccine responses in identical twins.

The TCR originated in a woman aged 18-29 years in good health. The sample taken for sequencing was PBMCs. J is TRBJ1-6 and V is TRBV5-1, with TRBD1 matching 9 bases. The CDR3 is CASSSGTGITLHF. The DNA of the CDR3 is TGCGCCAGCAGCTCGGGGACAGGGATCACCCTCCACTTT.